These T cell receptor beta chains were read from a single sample in a study of shared clonotypes between healthy human individuals. The repertoire was sequenced with immunoSEQ multiplex PCR; TCRdb's copy has only in-frame clones and lacks some. The sample includes 2 million to 3 million clones, approximately 93% of them seen just once. Material for sequencing was naive CD4+ T cells from PBMCs. The receptors stem from a young man in good health. Some clones in this sample may be carry-over from other donors' samples. Both conserved end residues are part of each CDR3. The D gene is left open where the match is weak. Expanded clones get a size class; other rows say once, few or many, or leave the size out.

TRBD2,14,once,TRBJ2-7,TRBV7-9,CASSLRGLDNEQYF,TGTGCCAGCAGCCTCCGGGGACTAGACAACGAGCAGTACTTC
.,15,.,TRBJ2-2,TRBV28,CASSLLRPSSGELFF,TGTGCCAGCAGTTTATTGAGGCCTTCTTCTGGGGAGCTGTTTTTT
.,14,.,TRBJ1-3,TRBV19,CASLKQGSGNTIYF,TGTGCCAGCCTAAAACAGGGAAGTGGAAACACCATATATTTT
.,15,.,TRBJ2-7,TRBV18,CASSPPGGYTYEQYF,TGTGCCAGCTCACCACCGGGGGGCTACACCTACGAGCAGTACTTC
.,13,once,TRBJ1-6,TRBV6-5,CASSNSANSPLHF,TGTGCCAGCAGCAACTCAGCCAATTCACCCCTCCACTTT
TRBD2,16,.,TRBJ2-1,TRBV2,CASSRTGGVTYNEQFF,TGTGCCAGCAGCCGTACGGGAGGGGTGACCTACAATGAGCAGTTCTTC
TRBD1,17,.,TRBJ2-2,TRBV5-8,CASSLVFGTGVTGELFF,TGTGCCAGCAGCTTAGTTTTCGGGACAGGGGTCACCGGGGAGCTGTTTTTT
TRBD1,16,.,TRBJ2-7,TRBV27,CASSQTRTGSPYEQYF,TGTGCCAGCAGCCAAACCCGGACAGGATCCCCCTACGAGCAGTACTTC
.,13,.,TRBJ1-4,TRBV5-6,CASPPEGAEKLFF,TGTGCCAGCCCGCCGGAGGGAGCTGAAAAACTGTTTTTT
.,17,.,TRBJ1-1,TRBV6-1,CASSEGIPGIGVTEAFF,TGTGCCAGCAGTGAGGGAATCCCAGGGATCGGTGTCACTGAAGCTTTCTTT
.,15,.,TRBJ2-7,TRBV7-8,CASTLGRPKTWEQYF,TGTGCCAGCACCCTAGGTAGACCGAAGACCTGGGAGCAGTACTTC
TRBD2,17,.,TRBJ2-1,TRBV18,CASSLQGEAGAYNEQFF,TGTGCCAGCTCACTTCAAGGCGAGGCGGGAGCCTACAATGAGCAGTTCTTC
.,14,.,TRBJ2-1,TRBV10-2,CASCTLRLNNEQFF,TGCGCCAGCTGTACCCTGAGATTGAACAATGAGCAGTTCTTC
.,15,.,TRBJ2-1,TRBV11-2,CASSPTGTPYNEQFF,TGTGCCAGCAGCCCCACCGGGACCCCCTACAATGAGCAGTTCTTC
.,15,.,TRBJ2-2,TRBV4-1,CASSQDPGIAGELFF,TGCGCCAGCAGCCAAGATCCTGGGATAGCCGGGGAGCTGTTTTTT
.,12,.,TRBJ1-2,TRBV19,CASTTTTYGYTF,TGTGCCAGTACGACCACTACCTATGGCTACACCTTC
TRBD1,13,.,TRBJ2-1,TRBV7-3,CASSFEGAGEQFF,TGTGCCAGCAGCTTTGAGGGGGCTGGAGAGCAGTTCTTC
.,14,.,TRBJ2-7,TRBV5-5,CASTIGYGPYEQYF,TGTGCCAGCACCATCGGGTACGGTCCCTACGAGCAGTACTTC
TRBD1,13,once,TRBJ1-1,TRBV30,CAWSGTGGTEAFF,TGTGCCTGGAGTGGGACAGGGGGCACTGAAGCTTTCTTT
TRBD1,12,.,TRBJ1-1,TRBV11-2,CASSRTGIEAFF,TGTGCCAGCAGTCGGACAGGGATTGAAGCTTTCTTT
.,14,.,TRBJ2-2,TRBV28,CASSLRGVAGELFF,TGTGCCAGCAGTTTGAGGGGGGTGGCCGGGGAGCTGTTTTTT
.,14,.,TRBJ1-3,TRBV10-3,CASKDPRSGNTIYF,TGTGCCTCGAAGGACCCCCGCTCTGGAAACACCATATATTTT
TRBD1,15,.,TRBJ1-1,TRBV10-3,CAIRPSSGGGTEAFF,TGTGCCATCAGACCTAGTTCAGGGGGTGGGACTGAAGCTTTCTTT
.,13,.,TRBJ2-3,TRBV15,CATSRGGTDTQYF,TGTGCCACCAGCAGAGGGGGAACAGATACGCAGTATTTT
.,14,.,TRBJ2-2,TRBV7-3,CASSPASSPGELFF,TGTGCCAGCAGCCCTGCTTCTTCCCCCGGGGAGCTGTTTTTT
TRBD1,15,.,TRBJ2-7,TRBV6-6,CASRGMDREPYEQYF,TGTGCCAGCAGGGGAATGGACAGGGAGCCCTACGAGCAGTACTTC
TRBD1,13,.,TRBJ1-4,TRBV19,CASMGDREKKLFF,TGTGCCAGTATGGGGGACAGGGAAAAAAAACTGTTTTTT
.,15,.,TRBJ1-4,TRBV5-4,CASSYGGGQEEKLFF,TGTGCCAGCAGCTACGGGGGAGGGCAGGAAGAAAAACTGTTTTTT
TRBD2,15,.,TRBJ2-1,TRBV5-6,CASSLGVAGLSEQFF,TGTGCCAGCAGCTTGGGGGTAGCGGGACTGAGTGAGCAGTTCTTC
.,14,.,TRBJ2-4,TRBV27,CASSRQVAKNIQYF,TGTGCCAGCAGTAGACAGGTAGCCAAAAACATTCAGTACTTC
TRBD1,14,.,TRBJ2-7,TRBV11-3,CASSLRGQGYEQYF,TGTGCCAGCAGCCTGAGAGGACAGGGGTACGAGCAGTACTTC
TRBD2,14,.,TRBJ2-5,TRBV7-9,CASCLAGVQETQYF,TGTGCCAGCTGTCTAGCGGGCGTACAAGAGACCCAGTACTTC
TRBD1,16,.,TRBJ2-5,TRBV28,CASSLGQGAQVETQYF,TGTGCCAGCAGTTTGGGACAGGGGGCGCAGGTGGAGACCCAGTACTTC
TRBD1,16,.,TRBJ1-4,TRBV9,CASSVQTGGTNEKLFF,TGTGCCAGCAGCGTGCAGACAGGGGGGACTAATGAAAAACTGTTTTTT
TRBD1,13,.,TRBJ1-1,TRBV2,CASVGNRGPEAFF,TGTGCCAGCGTGGGAAACAGGGGGCCTGAAGCTTTCTTT
.,13,.,TRBJ1-1,TRBV11-2,CASTPWGYTEAFF,TGTGCCAGCACCCCTTGGGGATACACTGAAGCTTTCTTT
.,14,.,TRBJ2-5,TRBV5-1,CASSSGQLGETQYF,TGCGCCAGCAGCTCCGGACAGCTGGGAGAGACCCAGTACTTC
TRBD1,15,.,TRBJ2-7,TRBV2,CASSGTGQVDYEQYF,TGTGCCAGTAGTGGGACCGGACAGGTGGACTACGAGCAGTACTTC
TRBD2,14,once,TRBJ2-7,TRBV5-6,CASSSSRGSGEQYF,TGTGCCAGCAGCTCGTCGCGGGGGTCCGGCGAGCAGTACTTC
.,10,.,TRBJ2-7,TRBV28,CASSLYEQYF,TGTGCCAGCAGTCTTTACGAGCAGTACTTC
.,15,.,TRBJ2-2,TRBV2,CASRIRRANTGELFF,TGTGCCAGCAGGATAAGGCGGGCTAACACCGGGGAGCTGTTTTTT
TRBD1,14,.,TRBJ2-7,TRBV19,CASSSRQGAYEQYF,TGTGCCAGTAGTAGCCGACAGGGGGCCTACGAGCAGTACTTC
.,13,once,TRBJ2-5,TRBV18,CASLIGPEETQYF,TGTGCCAGCCTCATCGGCCCGGAAGAGACCCAGTACTTC
TRBD2,17,.,TRBJ2-1,TRBV5-1,CASSASPLAGFYNEQFF,TGCGCCAGCAGCGCCTCTCCACTAGCGGGCTTCTACAATGAGCAGTTCTTC
TRBD1,17,.,TRBJ1-1,TRBV7-3,CASSPDGRNRGRTEAFF,TGTGCCAGCAGCCCAGATGGACGAAACAGGGGGCGGACTGAAGCTTTCTTT